The sequence of this TCR beta chain was determined in a study of sequential checkpoint blockade in melanoma (dated by TCRdb to about 2019). In the study overall: Using 1:1 randomization, the trial assigned patients either to first-line nivolumab followed by ipilimumab (arm A) or to ipilimumab followed by nivolumab (arm B). Maintenance nivolumab came after each of the two trial sequences. Overall study results and their limits: The response-prediction model combining TCR metrics and mutation burden needs validation in larger, independent patient cohorts.

This sample's treatment or condition label indicates: randomized to nivolumab then ipilimumab (arm A) or the reverse (arm B). No trial patient had received prior DNA-damaging chemotherapy. Thawed PBMCs were sorted on a FACS Aria II flow cytometer to isolate live CD3+CD8+ cells negative for CD19 and CD56. CheckMate 064, a randomized, open-label phase II trial of sequential checkpoint blockade, was the source of the samples, all of which came from patients with melanoma. Peripheral blood mononuclear cells were obtained through leukapheresis, purified using Ficoll-Paque, and frozen in human serum containing approximately 9.1% DMSO. Right after sorting, the blood CD3+CD8+ cells were verified to be >98% pure, and DNA extraction followed. Germline trimming amounts to 5 bases on V and 3 bases on J, with 3 as the count of junction bases outside the gene matches. For CDR1 and CDR2, the germline V gene (reference sequence) lists SGHKS and YYEKEE. The CDR3 holds 13 amino acids from the cysteine to the phenylalanine. The entry retains the CDR3 DNA only, 39 bases that are in frame from base 1.

TCRbeta CDR3 regions were immunosequenced from genomic DNA with the immunoSEQ Assay. Prior to high-throughput sequencing, genomic DNA was amplified by bias-controlled multiplex PCR. The paper's processing steps were these. To quantify the absolute abundance of each unique TCRbeta CDR3 region, the sequences were collapsed and filtered. Clonality was defined as 1 minus Pielou's evenness and was calculated using productive rearrangements only. Clones with significantly greater frequencies in on-treatment versus baseline samples were identified using a previously published method. TCRdb's version of the immuneACCESS table is confined to in-frame rearrangements and falls short of the full clone set. An unresolved V gene accounts for under half of the shortfall where checked; the remainder is of unknown origin. The V and J calls and clone size are taken from that table; D and trimming were inferred from the DNA. The table for this sample lists tens of thousands of clones; approximately 84% of them were counted only once. The ten largest account for less than 7% of the sample.

Points on this clone: No cognate antigen has been identified for it. The input lacks base qualities; no much larger clone sits a single base away.

Recombination connected TRBV5-5 to TRBJ2-7, and 9 junction bases match TRBD2. The sequence came from a human donor with melanoma. Sequencing used CD8+ T cells sorted from blood (inferred from file names), obtained from a patient given nivolumab and ipilimumab in sequence. This receptor has the CDR3 CASSLAGHYEQYF. The DNA is TGTGCCAGCAGTCTAGCGGGGCACTACGAGCAGTACTTC.